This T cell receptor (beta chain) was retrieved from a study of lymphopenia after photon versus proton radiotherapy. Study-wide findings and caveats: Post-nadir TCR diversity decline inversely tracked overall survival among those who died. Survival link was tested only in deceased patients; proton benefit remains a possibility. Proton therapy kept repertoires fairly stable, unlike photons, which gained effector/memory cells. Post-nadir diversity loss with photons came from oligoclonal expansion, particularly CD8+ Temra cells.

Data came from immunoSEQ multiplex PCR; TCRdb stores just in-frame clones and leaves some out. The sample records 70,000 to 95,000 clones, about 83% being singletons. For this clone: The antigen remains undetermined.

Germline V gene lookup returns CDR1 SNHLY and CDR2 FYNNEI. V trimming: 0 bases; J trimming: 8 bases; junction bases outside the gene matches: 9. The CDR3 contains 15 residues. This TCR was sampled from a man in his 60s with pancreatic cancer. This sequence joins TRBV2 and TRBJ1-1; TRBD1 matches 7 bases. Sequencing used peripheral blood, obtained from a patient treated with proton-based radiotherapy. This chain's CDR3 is CASSEARTGPPEAFF. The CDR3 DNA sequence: TGTGCCAGCAGTGAAGCTAGGACAGGTCCCCCGGAAGCTTTCTTT.